Presented here are 12 T cell receptor beta chains from one specimen sequenced in a study of blood T cell repertoires in COVID-19. TCRdb's copy holds only in-frame clones and misses some; the assay was immunoSEQ multiplex PCR. Altogether over 250,000 clones are present, 70% to 90% being singletons, with the ten largest covering over 5.5%. The material sequenced was peripheral blood. The receptors originated from a woman between 45 and 60 years old with COVID-19, enrolled during active disease.

The gene calls are TRBV10-3 and TRBJ2-3, with 8 bases fitting TRBD2. CDR1 and CDR2 (germline): ENHRY, SYGVKD. The CDR3 runs 16 residues. V lost 4 bases and J lost 2; bases outside the gene matches: 8. The CDR3 loop reads CAISGDSGKITDTQYF. DNA of the CDR3: TGTGCCATCAGTGGCGATAGCGGGAAAATCACAGATACGCAGTATTTT.

V and J are TRBV5-4 and TRBJ1-6, with TRBD1 as a possible D gene (5 bases). The germline gives CDR1 SGHNT, CDR2 YYREEE (reference sequence). V gave up 7 bases and J gave up 5 bases, with 13 bases separating them. This CDR3 has 14 amino acids. The CDR3 protein is CASSKEGDNSPLHF. CDR3 nucleotide sequence: TGTGCCAGCTCAAAGGAAGGGGATAATTCACCCCTCCACTTT.

The chain links TRBV4-2 to TRBJ2-7; perhaps TRBD2 as D (6 bases). The V gene lost 4 bases and the J gene lost 3 bases, with 10 bases spanning the gap. CDR3 length equals 13 residues. Germline CDR1 LGHNA, CDR2 YNFKEQ. The DNA of the CDR3 is TGTGCCAGCAGCCGGGGGACTGGCTACGAGCAGTACTTC. Amino acids: CASSRGTGYEQYF.

V usage is TRBV5-1 and J usage is TRBJ2-5, with D possibly TRBD2 on 6 matching bases. Germline CDR1 is SGHRS and CDR2 is YFSETQ. Trimming stripped 2 bases from V and 2 bases from J, with 13 bases between. The CDR3 has 15 amino acids. The CDR3 coding sequence is TGCGCCAGCAGCTTCTCCGGGGGAACACAAGAGACCCAGTACTTC. This sequence encodes CASSFSGGTQETQYF.

The gene calls are TRBV4-2 and TRBJ2-6; 7 bases are a match to TRBD1. Germline CDR1 LGHNA, CDR2 YNFKEQ. V was pared by 0 bases and J by 4 bases, with 9 bases of the junction left unmatched. The CDR3 loop spans 18 amino acids. The CDR3 sequence: CASSQEEQGSAGANVLTF. CDR3 DNA: TGTGCCAGCAGCCAAGAAGAACAGGGGAGCGCCGGGGCCAACGTCCTGACTTTC.

The gene calls are TRBV5-1 and TRBJ2-7; D is possibly TRBD1 (6 bases). CDR1 is SGHRS, CDR2 YFSETQ, per germline. V was shortened by 0 bases and J by 2 bases, with 9 bases between the two germline ends. The CDR3 runs 14 residues. The CDR3 bases are TGCGCCAGCAGCTTGGTGGACAGAACCTACGAGCAGTACTTC. Translated: CASSLVDRTYEQYF.

For this clone: Other DNA sequences within the sample encode an identical CDR3. J is TRBJ2-5 and V is TRBV18; D gene ambiguous. Trimming took 0 bases from V and 1 from J, leaving 6 bases between them. Germline CDR1 is KGHSH and CDR2 is LQKENI. This CDR3 has 14 amino acids. CDR3 protein: CASSPPGLQETQYF. The CDR3 DNA reads as TGTGCCAGCTCACCACCGGGCCTCCAAGAGACCCAGTACTTC.

The genes are TRBV18 and TRBJ2-5, with 10 bases identical to TRBD2. Germline V lookup: CDR1 KGHSH, CDR2 LQKENI. This CDR3 spans 16 amino acids. V was clipped by 6 bases and J by 0 bases; unmatched bases: 7. The CDR3 region is CASSLLLAGDQETQYF. CDR3 in DNA: TGTGCCAGCTCCCTTTTGCTAGCGGGAGACCAAGAGACCCAGTACTTC.

The rearrangement uses TRBV7-9 and TRBJ2-3, with a tentative D call TRBD1 (5 bases). V lost 2 bases and J 0 bases, leaving 12 bases between the germline ends. The germline CDR1 and CDR2 sequences are SEHNR and FQNEAQ (reference sequence). This CDR3 spans 16 amino acids. The CDR3 loop reads CASSLTGTTSTDTQYF. CDR3 in DNA: TGTGCCAGCAGCTTAACAGGAACCACTAGCACAGATACGCAGTATTTT.

The chain joins TRBV11-2 to TRBJ1-1; the D gene is possibly TRBD1 (6 bases). CDR3 length: 13 residues. Trimming took off 3 bases at V and 1 base at J, with 6 bases between the two ends. Germline V CDR1 and CDR2: SGHAT, FQNNGV. DNA of the CDR3: TGTGCCAGCAGCTTCAGGGGGAACACTGAAGCTTTCTTT. Translated, it gives CASSFRGNTEAFF.

V is TRBV19 and J is TRBJ2-1; a possible D gene is TRBD2 (5 bases). Deletions cut 3 bases from V and 3 bases from J, with 15 bases between. The CDR3 covers 16 residues. Germline V gene lookup returns CDR1 LNHDA and CDR2 SQIVND (reference sequence). The CDR3 loop is CASSMGGEGYYNEQFF. Written as DNA, the CDR3 is TGTGCCAGTAGTATGGGTGGTGAGGGCTACTACAATGAGCAGTTCTTC.

This clone was observed a single time. The chain is built from TRBV30 and TRBJ2-7; D may be TRBD1 (6 bases). The germline V and J ends were trimmed by 3 bases and 5 bases, with 14 bases remaining between them. The germline V gene encodes CDR1 GTSNPN and CDR2 SVGIG (reference sequence). This CDR3 has 13 amino acids. CDR3 sequence: CAWSAQGPDEQYF. The CDR3, as DNA: TGTGCCTGGAGCGCACAGGGTCCTGACGAGCAGTACTTC.